This record covers a single TCR beta chain. Germline lookup yields CDR1 SGHTA and CDR2 FQGTGA. Trimming cost V 1 base and J 2 bases, with 5 bases left between them. The CDR3 consists of 13 residues. This sample was taken from a study of lymphopenia after photon versus proton radiotherapy. The assay was immunoSEQ multiplex PCR, and TCRdb's table has in-frame clones only and misses some. The sample holds around 25,000 clones; 84% are singletons and the top ten take roughly a quarter. The clonotype was recovered from a middle-aged man with gastric cancer. The input for sequencing was peripheral blood, taken from a patient treated with photon-based radiotherapy. The chain uses TRBV7-3 and TRBJ2-5; D gene unclear. The CDR3 DNA follows: TGTGCCAGCAGCTTAAATCTTCAAGAGACCCAGTACTTC. Translation gives CASSLNLQETQYF. Based on the CDR3 plus reference TRBV7-3 and TRBJ2-5, the full variable domain is GAGVSQTPSNKVTEKGKYVELRCDPISGHTALYWYRQSLGQGPEFLIYFQGTGAADDSGLPNDRFFAVRPEGSVSTLKIQRTERGDSAVYLCASSLNLQETQYFGPGTRLLVL.